The clone carrying this T cell receptor (beta chain) is a singleton in its sample. Authors' methods: Nucleated cell number was recorded as an estimate derived from reference gene primer amplification. The protocol was immunoSEQ multiplex PCR, while the TCRdb copy is restricted to in-frame clones and leaves out a portion. V and J calls and clone size follow that table, whereas D and trimming were derived from the DNA. The table records about 210,000 clones, 92% of them present only once. Germline assignment: CDR1 LNHDA and CDR2 SQIVND (reference sequence). The J segment lost 2 bases and the V segment lost 3 bases, leaving 4 bases of the junction unmatched. The CDR3 spans 15 residues. The sample belongs to a study of blood T cell repertoires in COVID-19. The wider study: Samples taken during acute and convalescent COVID-19 were collected in the United States, Italy and Spain. T cells, B-cell-depleted T cells, or PBMCs provided the cDNA or gDNA that served as material.

The receptor was isolated from a man aged 25-45 years with acute or convalescent COVID-19. Sequencing was carried out using peripheral blood. This chain uses TRBV19 with TRBJ1-3; TRBD1 aligns across 7 bases. CDR3 nucleotides: TGTGCCAGTAGTATTGCCGGGACAGCTGGAAACACCATATATTTT. Its protein is CASSIAGTAGNTIYF.